The clone carrying this T cell receptor (beta chain) was seen a handful of times. What it binds is not known. TCRdb processed the reads anew with MiXCR; each CDR3 protein has one entry. Counted here are about 460,000 distinct CDR3 sequences, around 11% occurring once; the ten biggest clones make up roughly 10%. The sample belongs to a study of T cell repertoires in cytomegalovirus infection. Findings and limits, study-wide: In two of eight donors, the top clonotype was HLA-C-restricted CMV-specific.

Trimming took off 4 bases at V and 8 bases at J, with 9 bases between the two ends. The CDR3 covers 12 residues. Germline V gene lookup returns CDR1 LGHDT and CDR2 YNNKEL (reference sequence). V and J are TRBV3-1 and TRBJ2-1; D ambiguous. Material: PBMCs. This TCR was sampled from a human donor in good health (CMV status not recorded). Some clones in this sample may be carry-over from other donors' samples. The CDR3 reads CASSPSMDEQFF. In DNA form, the CDR3 reads TGTGCCAGCAGCCCCTCCATGGATGAGCAGTTCTTC.